These 18 T cell receptor beta chains were all obtained from the same sample, sequenced in a study of T cell responses to AZD1222 COVID-19 vaccine. Data came from immunoSEQ multiplex PCR; TCRdb stores just in-frame clones and leaves some out. The sample gives more than 85,000 clones, 85% to 95% of which show up once; 7.5% to 9% is in the top ten. This material consisted of peripheral blood, taken on day 0 of AZD1222 vaccination. Every receptor here comes from an adult in good health.

The chain uses TRBV28 and TRBJ2-3, with D unclear. This CDR3 has 16 amino acids. Trimming shortened V by 7 bases and J by 0 bases, and 17 bases separated the two germline ends. Germline CDR1 MDHEN, CDR2 SYDVKM. CDR3 DNA: TGTGCCAGCACTAACTCCGGGTTATCTAGCACAGATACGCAGTATTTT. The encoded protein is CASTNSGLSSTDTQYF.

In nucleotides, the CDR3 is TGTGCCAGTAGTACTCGGGACAGGGGAAACTCCTACGAGCAGTACTTC. It yields the protein CASSTRDRGNSYEQYF. The V call is TRBV19, the J call TRBJ2-7; 10 positions match TRBD1. The CDR3 runs 16 residues. Looked up from germline, CDR1 is LNHDA and CDR2 is SQIVND (reference sequence). The ends lost 4 bases at V and 0 bases at J; junction bases unmatched: 6.

The chain recombines TRBV10-3 with TRBJ1-1, with D possibly matching TRBD1 (5 bases). The CDR3 consists of 11 residues. Germline CDR1 reads ENHRY; CDR2 reads SYGVKD. The V gene lost 10 bases and the J gene lost 6 bases, with 12 bases spanning the gap. The CDR3 DNA reads TGTGCCACCTCAAGGACATCTGAAGCTTTCTTT. Amino acid sequence: CATSRTSEAFF.

The chain is built from TRBV5-1 and TRBJ2-5; D is possibly TRBD2 (5 bases). The CDR3 spans 14 residues. V gave up 4 bases and J gave up 6 bases, with 16 bases separating them. The V gene's germline CDR1 is SGHRS and CDR2 YFSETQ. CDR3 in DNA: TGCGCCAGCAGCACGAGGGCGGCAGCCCAGACCCAGTACTTC. Its protein is CASSTRAAAQTQYF.

A remark on this clone: Additional DNA sequences in this sample encode the identical CDR3. J is TRBJ1-1 and V is TRBV5-1; maybe TRBD1 (5 bases). The ends were cut back, 0 bases at V and 1 base at J, with 7 bases in the middle. This CDR3 is built from 14 residues. In germline, CDR1 is SGHRS, CDR2 YFSETQ. The CDR3 reads CASSLAGGNTEAFF. The DNA of the CDR3 is TGCGCCAGCAGCTTGGCCGGGGGGAACACTGAAGCTTTCTTT.

In its sample, this clone was seen a few times. The DNA for the CDR3 is TGTGCCAGCAGCCCCCCGGACAGGGGGCTTCCAGATACGCAGTATTTT. Amino acid sequence: CASSPPDRGLPDTQYF. V and J are TRBV11-2 and TRBJ2-3, with TRBD1 matching 11 bases. The CDR3 is made up of 16 amino acids. From germline, CDR1 is SGHAT and CDR2 FQNNGV. V lost 5 bases and J lost 4; bases outside the gene matches: 8.

The CDR3 spells CASRSLGGPSVYTQYF. CDR3 in DNA: TGTGCCAGTAGGTCGTTAGGGGGACCGAGCGTGTATACGCAGTATTTT. This chain connects TRBV19 to TRBJ2-3; D might be TRBD1 (6 bases). CDR1 and CDR2 from the germline V gene are LNHDA and SQIVND (reference sequence). This CDR3 has 16 amino acids. V was cut by 6 bases and J by 7 bases, with 23 bases left in between. Variable domain in full (rest from reference TRBV19 and TRBJ2-3): DGGITQSPKYLFRKEGQNVTLSCEQNLNHDAMYWYRQDPGQGLRLIYYSQIVNDFQKGDIAEGYSVSREKKESFPLTVTSAQKNPTAFYLCASRSLGGPSVYTQYFGPGTRLTVL.

Of note for this clone: The junction does not match germline at one end; this may be a read error. The rearrangement joins TRBV3-1 (or the pseudogene TRBV3-2) to TRBJ2-1; maybe TRBD2 (6 bases). CDR1 and CDR2 from the germline V gene are LGHDT and YNNKEL (reference sequence). The CDR3 extends over 12 amino acids. The CDR3 nucleotides are TGTGCCAGCAGCCTGGGGGGTAATGAGCACTTCTTC. This sequence encodes CASSLGGNEHFF.

The CDR3 spells CASSSTDWGGTGELFF. The CDR3 region has the DNA TGTGCCAGCAGCTCCACGGACTGGGGTGGGACCGGGGAGCTGTTTTTT. The rearrangement uses TRBV5-4 and TRBJ2-2, with D possibly being TRBD2 (5 bases). Per germline, CDR1 SGHNT and CDR2 YYREEE (reference sequence). With 3 bases removed from V and 5 bases from J, the gap between germline ends came to 17 bases. CDR3 length: 16 amino acids.

V is TRBV6-6 and J is TRBJ2-7; no definite D call. The CDR3 is made up of 15 amino acids. With 0 bases removed from V and 0 bases from J, the gap between germline ends came to 9 bases. Germline assignment: CDR1 MNHNY and CDR2 SVGAGI (reference sequence). DNA for the CDR3: TGTGCCAGCAGTTACTCGAGTCAGTACTCCTACGAGCAGTACTTC. As protein: CASSYSSQYSYEQYF.

This sequence joins TRBV2 and TRBJ1-5; D is uncertain. Germline assignment: CDR1 SNHLY and CDR2 FYNNEI. CDR3 size: 13 residues. V was pared by 6 bases and J by 2 bases, with 8 bases between. In DNA form, the CDR3 reads TGTGCCAGCAGAAATCAGGGCAATCAGCCCCAGCATTTT. Amino acid sequence: CASRNQGNQPQHF.

This chain uses TRBV7-2 with TRBJ2-7, with 10 nucleotides matching TRBD1. V lost 4 bases and J lost 4; bases outside the gene matches: 1. The CDR3 contains 13 residues. Germline CDR1 is SGHTA and CDR2 is FQGNSA. Here the CDR3 DNA reads TGTGCCAGCAGCTGGGACAGGGGTTACGAGCAGTACTTC. The encoded protein is CASSWDRGYEQYF.

This clone was recorded only once. This chain uses TRBV19 with TRBJ1-4; possible D gene TRBD1, 5 bases. Per germline, CDR1 LNHDA and CDR2 SQIVND (reference sequence). There are 13 residues in the CDR3. The V gene lost 8 bases and the J gene lost 3 bases, with 10 bases spanning the gap. CDR3 bases: TGTGCCAGTCGACAGTTGGCTAATGAAAAACTGTTTTTT. Its translation: CASRQLANEKLFF.

The V gene is TRBV3-1 (or the pseudogene TRBV3-2), the J gene TRBJ2-3, with D possibly matching TRBD2 (5 bases). The CDR3 spans 17 residues. Germline V gives CDR1 LGHDT, CDR2 YNNKEL (reference sequence). V gave up 0 bases and J gave up 0 bases, with 13 bases separating them. CDR3 in DNA: TGTGCCAGCAGCCAAGATAGAGGGTCGAGTAGCACAGATACGCAGTATTTT. Amino acids: CASSQDRGSSSTDTQYF.

The chain uses TRBV10-3 and TRBJ1-2, with a weak D call TRBD1 (5 bases). Trimming cost V 0 bases and J 2 bases, with 7 bases left between them. Germline V gene lookup returns CDR1 ENHRY and CDR2 SYGVKD. CDR3 size: 14 residues. The CDR3: CAISESGGNYGYTF. CDR3 sequence (DNA): TGTGCCATCAGTGAGTCGGGGGGAAACTATGGCTACACCTTC.

The chain is built from TRBV5-4 and TRBJ2-5, with 9 bases identical to TRBD1. Germline V gene lookup returns CDR1 SGHNT and CDR2 YYREEE (reference sequence). The V and J ends lost 1 base and 4 bases, in that order; junction bases with no gene match: 5. This CDR3 region has 15 residues. The CDR3 region has the DNA TGTGCCAGCAGCTTGCCGACGACAGGGGGAGAGACCCAGTACTTC. Protein sequence: CASSLPTTGGETQYF.

V is TRBV29-1 and J is TRBJ2-1, with D possibly matching TRBD2 (5 bases). This CDR3 is 12 amino acids long. Per germline, CDR1 SQVTM and CDR2 ANQGSEA. The germline V and J ends were trimmed by 3 bases and 3 bases, with 6 bases remaining between them. CDR3: CSVDRGYNEQFF. The CDR3 nucleotides read TGCAGCGTTGATCGGGGCTACAATGAGCAGTTCTTC.

V is TRBV9 and J is TRBJ2-1; D possibly corresponds to TRBD1 (5 bases). Trimming left V 3 bases short and J 6 bases short, with 16 bases between. The CDR3 is 15 residues long. Germline lookup yields CDR1 SGDLS and CDR2 YYNGEE. Here the CDR3 reads CASSALGGASNEQFF. DNA of the CDR3: TGTGCCAGCAGCGCCCTTGGTGGGGCTTCCAATGAGCAGTTCTTC.